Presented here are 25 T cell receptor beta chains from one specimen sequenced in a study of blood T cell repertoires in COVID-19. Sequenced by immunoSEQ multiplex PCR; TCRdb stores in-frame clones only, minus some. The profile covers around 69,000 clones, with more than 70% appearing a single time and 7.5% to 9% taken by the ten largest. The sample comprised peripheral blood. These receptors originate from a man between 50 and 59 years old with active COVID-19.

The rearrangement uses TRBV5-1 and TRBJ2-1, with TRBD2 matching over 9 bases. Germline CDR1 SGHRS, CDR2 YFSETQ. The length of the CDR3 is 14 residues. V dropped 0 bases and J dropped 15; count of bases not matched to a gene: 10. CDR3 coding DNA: TGCGCCAGCAGCTTGGCCGGGCGGGAGGGCCCTTTGTTCTTC. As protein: CASSLAGREGPLFF.

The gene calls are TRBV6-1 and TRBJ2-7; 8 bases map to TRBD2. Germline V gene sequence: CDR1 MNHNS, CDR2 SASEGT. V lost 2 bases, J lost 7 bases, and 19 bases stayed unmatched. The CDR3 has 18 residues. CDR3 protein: CASSEKVGRGGTPREQYF. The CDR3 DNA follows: TGTGCCAGCAGTGAAAAGGTCGGTCGGGGGGGCACCCCTCGGGAGCAGTACTTC.

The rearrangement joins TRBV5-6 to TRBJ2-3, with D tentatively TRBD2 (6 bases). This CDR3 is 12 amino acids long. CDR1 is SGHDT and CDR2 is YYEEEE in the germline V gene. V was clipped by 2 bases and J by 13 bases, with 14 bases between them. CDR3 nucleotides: TGTGCCAGCAGCTTACAGTTTGGGGAGGAGTATTTT. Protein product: CASSLQFGEEYF.

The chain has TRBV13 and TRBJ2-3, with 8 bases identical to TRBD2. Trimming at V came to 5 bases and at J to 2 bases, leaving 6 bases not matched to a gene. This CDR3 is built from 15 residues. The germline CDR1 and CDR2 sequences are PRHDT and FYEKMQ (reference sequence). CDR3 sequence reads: CASSEMTSATDTQYF. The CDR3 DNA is TGTGCCAGCAGCGAAATGACTAGCGCCACAGATACGCAGTATTTT.

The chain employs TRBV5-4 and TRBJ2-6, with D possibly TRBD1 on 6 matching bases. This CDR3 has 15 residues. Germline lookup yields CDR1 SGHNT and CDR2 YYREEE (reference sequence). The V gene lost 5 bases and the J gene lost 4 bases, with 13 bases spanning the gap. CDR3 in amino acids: CASRNRAAGANVLTF. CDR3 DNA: TGTGCCAGCAGGAACAGGGCGGCGGGGGCCAACGTCCTGACTTTC.

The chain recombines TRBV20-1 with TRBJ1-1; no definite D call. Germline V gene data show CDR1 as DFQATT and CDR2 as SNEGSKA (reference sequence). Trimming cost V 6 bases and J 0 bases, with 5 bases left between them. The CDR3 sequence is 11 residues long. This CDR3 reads CSARVNTEAFF. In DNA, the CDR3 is TGCAGTGCCCGAGTGAACACTGAAGCTTTCTTT.

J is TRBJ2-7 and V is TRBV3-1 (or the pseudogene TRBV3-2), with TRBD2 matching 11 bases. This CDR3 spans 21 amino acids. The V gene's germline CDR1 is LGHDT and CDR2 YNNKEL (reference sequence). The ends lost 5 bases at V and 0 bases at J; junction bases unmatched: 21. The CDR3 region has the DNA TGTGCCAGCAGCGGCTACGACCCCGGGACTAGCGGAACTATCGGCTCCTACGAGCAGTACTTC. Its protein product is CASSGYDPGTSGTIGSYEQYF.

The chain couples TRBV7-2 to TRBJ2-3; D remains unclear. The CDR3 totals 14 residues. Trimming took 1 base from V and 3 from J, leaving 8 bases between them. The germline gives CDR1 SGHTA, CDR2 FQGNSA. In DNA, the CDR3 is TGTGCCAGCAGCTTAGAACCGGGTACAGATACGCAGTATTTT. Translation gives CASSLEPGTDTQYF.

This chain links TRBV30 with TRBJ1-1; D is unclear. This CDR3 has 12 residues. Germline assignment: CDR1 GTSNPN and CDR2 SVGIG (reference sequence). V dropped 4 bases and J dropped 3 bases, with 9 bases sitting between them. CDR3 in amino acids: CAWIRGYTEAFF. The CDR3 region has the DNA TGTGCCTGGATTCGCGGATACACTGAAGCTTTCTTT.

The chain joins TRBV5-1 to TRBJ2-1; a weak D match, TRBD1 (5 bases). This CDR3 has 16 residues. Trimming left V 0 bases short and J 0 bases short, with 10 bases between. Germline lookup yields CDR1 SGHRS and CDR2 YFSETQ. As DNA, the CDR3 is TGCGCCAGCAGCTTGGTGTTAGGGGACTCCTACAATGAGCAGTTCTTC. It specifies CASSLVLGDSYNEQFF.

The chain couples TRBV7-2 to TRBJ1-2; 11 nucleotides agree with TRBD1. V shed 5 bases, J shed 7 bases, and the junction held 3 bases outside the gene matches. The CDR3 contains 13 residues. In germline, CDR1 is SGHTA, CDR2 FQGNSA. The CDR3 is CASSAGQGAGYTF. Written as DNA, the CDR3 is TGTGCCAGCAGCGCAGGACAGGGGGCTGGCTACACCTTC.

CDR3 sequence reads: CASSPVAGVDNEQFF. The CDR3 DNA sequence: TGTGCCAGCTCACCGGTAGCGGGAGTTGACAATGAGCAGTTCTTC. The chain is built from TRBV18 and TRBJ2-1; 9 nucleotides agree with TRBD2. This CDR3 comprises 15 residues. CDR1 is KGHSH, CDR2 LQKENI, per germline. Trimming cost V 3 bases and J 5 bases; bases outside gene matches: 5.

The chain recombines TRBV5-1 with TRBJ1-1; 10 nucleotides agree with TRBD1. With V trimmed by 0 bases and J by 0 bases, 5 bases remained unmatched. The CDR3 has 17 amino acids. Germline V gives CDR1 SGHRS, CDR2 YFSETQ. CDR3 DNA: TGCGCCAGCAGCTTGGGTCCCGGGACAGGGGTGAACACTGAAGCTTTCTTT. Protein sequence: CASSLGPGTGVNTEAFF.

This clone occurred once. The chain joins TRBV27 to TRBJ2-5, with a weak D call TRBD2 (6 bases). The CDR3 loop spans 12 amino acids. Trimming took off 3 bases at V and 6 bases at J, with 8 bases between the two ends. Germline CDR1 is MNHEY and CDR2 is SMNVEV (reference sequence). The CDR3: CASSFSGKTQYF. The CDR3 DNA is TGTGCCAGCAGTTTTAGCGGAAAGACCCAGTACTTC.

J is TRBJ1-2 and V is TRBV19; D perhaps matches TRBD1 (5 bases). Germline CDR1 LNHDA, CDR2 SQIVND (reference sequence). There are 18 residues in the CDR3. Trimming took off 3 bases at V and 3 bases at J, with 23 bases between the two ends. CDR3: CASSIEVWGETADYGYTF. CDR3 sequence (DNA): TGTGCCAGTAGTATCGAGGTTTGGGGTGAGACAGCTGACTATGGCTACACCTTC.

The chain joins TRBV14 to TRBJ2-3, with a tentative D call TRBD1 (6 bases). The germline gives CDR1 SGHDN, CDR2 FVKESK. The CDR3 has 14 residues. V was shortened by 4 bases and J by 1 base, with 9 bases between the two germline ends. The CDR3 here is CASSPSGGTDTQYF. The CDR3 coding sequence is TGTGCCAGCAGCCCTTCAGGGGGCACAGATACGCAGTATTTT.

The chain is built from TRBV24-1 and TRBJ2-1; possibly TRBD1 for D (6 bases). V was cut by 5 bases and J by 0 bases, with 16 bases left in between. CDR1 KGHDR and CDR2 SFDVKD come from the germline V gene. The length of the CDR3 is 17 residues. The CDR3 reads CATSGGDIRSSYNEQFF. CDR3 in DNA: TGTGCCACCAGTGGTGGGGACATAAGAAGCTCCTACAATGAGCAGTTCTTC.

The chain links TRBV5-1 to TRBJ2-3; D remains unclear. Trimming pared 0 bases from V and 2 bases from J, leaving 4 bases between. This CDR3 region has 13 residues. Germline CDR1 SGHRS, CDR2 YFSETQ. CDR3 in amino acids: CASSLDITDTQYF. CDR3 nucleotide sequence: TGCGCCAGCAGCTTGGATATCACAGATACGCAGTATTTT.

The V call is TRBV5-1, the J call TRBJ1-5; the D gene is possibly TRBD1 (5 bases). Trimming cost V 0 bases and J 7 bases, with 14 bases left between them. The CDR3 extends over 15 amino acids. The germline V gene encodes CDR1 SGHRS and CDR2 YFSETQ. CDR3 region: CASSLGFGGGQPQHF. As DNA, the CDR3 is TGCGCCAGCAGCTTGGGTTTCGGGGGTGGGCAGCCCCAGCATTTT.

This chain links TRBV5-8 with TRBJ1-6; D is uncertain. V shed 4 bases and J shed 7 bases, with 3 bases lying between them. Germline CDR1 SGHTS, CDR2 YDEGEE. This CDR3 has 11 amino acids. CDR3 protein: CASSRNSPLHF. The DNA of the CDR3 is TGTGCCAGCAGCCGGAATTCACCCCTCCACTTT.

The CDR3 bases are TGTGCCAGCTCGGTACTAGCGGATTCCTACAATGAGCAGTTCTTC. It codes for CASSVLADSYNEQFF. This chain uses TRBV13 with TRBJ2-1; 8 bases agree with TRBD2. V shed 8 bases and J 1 base; nucleotides not matched to a gene: 7. The CDR3 covers 15 residues. The germline V gene has CDR1 PRHDT and CDR2 FYEKMQ (reference sequence).

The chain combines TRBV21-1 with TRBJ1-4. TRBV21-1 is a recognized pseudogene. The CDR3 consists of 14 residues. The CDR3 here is CASSKDEGGEKLFF. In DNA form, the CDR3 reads TGTGCCAGCAGCAAAGACGAGGGAGGAGAAAAACTGTTTTTT.

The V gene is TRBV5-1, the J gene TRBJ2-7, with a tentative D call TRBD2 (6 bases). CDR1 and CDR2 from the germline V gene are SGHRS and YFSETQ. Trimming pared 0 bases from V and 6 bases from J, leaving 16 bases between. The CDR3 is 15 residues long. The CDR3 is CASSLEWRGFSEQYF. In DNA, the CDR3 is TGCGCCAGCAGCTTGGAGTGGAGGGGATTCTCCGAGCAGTACTTC.

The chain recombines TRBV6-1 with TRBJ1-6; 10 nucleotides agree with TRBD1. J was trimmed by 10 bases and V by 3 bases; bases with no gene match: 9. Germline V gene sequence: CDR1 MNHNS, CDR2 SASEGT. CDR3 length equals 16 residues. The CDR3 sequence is CASSEIGQGGDSPLHF. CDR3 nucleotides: TGTGCCAGCAGTGAGATCGGACAGGGGGGGGACTCACCCCTCCACTTT.

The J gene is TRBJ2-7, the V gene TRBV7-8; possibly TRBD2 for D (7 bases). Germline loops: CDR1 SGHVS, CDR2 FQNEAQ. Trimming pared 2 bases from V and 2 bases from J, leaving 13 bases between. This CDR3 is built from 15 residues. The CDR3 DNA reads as TGTGCCAGCAGCTTACGGGCGGGGGCAGCCTACGAGCAGTACTTC. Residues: CASSLRAGAAYEQYF.